Each of the 22 T cell receptor beta chains below was sequenced from the same sample in a study of tumor-infiltrating lymphocytes in oesophageal squamous cell carcinoma. MiXCR, applied by TCRdb to the PCR reads, yields one record per CDR3 protein. The repertoire includes over 10,000 distinct CDR3 sequences, 51% of them detected once, and about an eighth sits in the top ten. The sequenced sample was blood. The receptors here all came from a female donor with esophageal squamous cell carcinoma.

This chain links TRBV19 with TRBJ1-5, with 8 positions matching TRBD1. Germline lookup yields CDR1 LNHDA and CDR2 SQIVND (reference sequence). The CDR3 is 17 amino acids. Trimming took 6 bases from V and 2 from J; bases not matched to a gene: 12. CDR3 in amino acids: CASSPSDRGGGNQPQHF. Written as DNA, the CDR3 is TGTGCCAGTAGCCCCTCAGACAGGGGCGGGGGCAATCAGCCCCAGCATTTT.

This clonotype appeared a few times. This chain joins TRBV7-2 and TRBJ2-5, with D possibly matching TRBD2 (6 bases). The J call could be wrong; TRBJ2-7 is a better fit for the DNA end. Germline V gene sequence: CDR1 SGHTA, CDR2 FQGNSA. The CDR3 totals 15 residues. The CDR3 sequence: CASSLVRGSSYEQYF. The CDR3 DNA reads as TGTGCCAGCAGCTTAGTGCGGGGAAGCTCCTACGAGCAGTACTTC.

The chain joins TRBV20-1 to TRBJ1-1, with 11 bases matching TRBD1. Germline V CDR1 and CDR2: DFQATT, SNEGSKA (reference sequence). There are 13 residues in the CDR3. Trimming at V came to 5 bases and at J to 3 bases, leaving 2 bases not matched to a gene. The DNA of the CDR3 is TGCAGTGCTGGGGGACAGGGGGACACTGAAGCTTTCTTT. Its protein product is CSAGGQGDTEAFF.

V usage is TRBV7-2 and J usage is TRBJ2-3; D not resolved. Trimming cost V 0 bases and J 0 bases, with 13 bases left between them. This CDR3 contains 17 residues. CDR1 and CDR2 (germline): SGHTA, FQGNSA. CDR3 loop: CASSLAARTASTDTQYF. The CDR3 DNA reads TGTGCCAGCAGCTTAGCGGCTCGGACGGCTAGCACAGATACGCAGTATTTT.

The V and J genes are TRBV20-1 and TRBJ2-7, with 8 bases that match TRBD2. The J call may be in error: the DNA end matches TRBJ2-5 better. There are 16 residues in the CDR3. Germline lookup yields CDR1 DFQATT and CDR2 SNEGSKA (reference sequence). CDR3 sequence: CSARRPGGGDLETQYF. The DNA for the CDR3 is TGCAGTGCTAGAAGGCCGGGGGGGGGGGACTTGGAGACCCAGTACTTC.

This clonotype occurred a few times. V and J are TRBV7-2 and TRBJ2-3; maybe TRBD2 (5 bases). The tail of the sequence fits TRBJ2-1 better, so the J call may be wrong. Germline V gene data show CDR1 as SGHTA and CDR2 as FQGNSA. The CDR3 has 14 amino acids. The DNA for the CDR3 is TGTGCCAGCAGCCAACAACTAGTTCTACTTGAGCAGTTCTTC. This gives the protein CASSQQLVLLEQFF.

The rearrangement uses TRBV7-2 and TRBJ2-3, with D perhaps TRBD2 (6 bases). Germline CDR1 SGHTA, CDR2 FQGNSA. This CDR3 is 14 amino acids long. V shed 6 bases and J shed 4 bases, with 14 bases lying between them. The CDR3 sequence is CASRLAPLADTQYF. The CDR3 nucleotides read TGTGCCAGCAGACTAGCCCCCTTAGCAGATACGCAGTATTTT.

Within the sample, this clonotype is medium-sized. The chain joins TRBV7-3 to TRBJ2-5; TRBD2 aligns across 11 bases. J lost 11 bases, V lost 3 bases, and 5 bases had no gene match. Per the germline V gene, CDR1 is SGHTA and CDR2 is FQGTGA. This CDR3 has 13 amino acids. DNA for the CDR3: TGTGCCAGCAGCTTCTCAGCTAGCGGGGGGCAGTACTTC. Residues: CASSFSASGGQYF.

The gene calls are TRBV28 and TRBJ2-5; no firm D call. Trimming removed 6 bases from V and 4 bases from J, with 3 bases in between. The V gene's germline CDR1 is MDHEN and CDR2 SYDVKM. The CDR3 has 10 amino acids. CDR3: CASSGETQYF. CDR3 in DNA: TGTGCCAGCAGCGGAGAGACCCAGTACTTC.

This clonotype was picked up many times. V usage is TRBV25-1 and J usage is TRBJ1-2, with 10 bases aligning to TRBD1. Germline lookup yields CDR1 MGHDK and CDR2 SYGVNS. CDR3 length: 14 amino acids. The ends lost 7 bases at V and 4 bases at J; junction bases unmatched: 6. Written as DNA, the CDR3 is TGTGCCAGCACCGGGACAGGGGAGTTCTATGGCTACACCTTC. Translation: CASTGTGEFYGYTF.

The chain recombines TRBV7-9 with TRBJ2-5; D unclear. The DNA end lines up better with TRBJ1-2; the J call may be wrong. The CDR3 spans 15 residues. Germline CDR1 SEHNR, CDR2 FQNEAQ (reference sequence). CDR3 bases: TGTGCCAGCAGCGCCGGTGGTGGGAGAGACTATGGCTACACCTTC. Its protein product is CASSAGGGRDYGYTF.

This clonotype was observed a handful of times. The chain couples TRBV7-6 to TRBJ2-1; D may be TRBD2 (6 bases). Germline V CDR1 and CDR2: SGHVS, FNYEAQ. The CDR3 totals 13 residues. The V and J ends lost 5 bases and 7 bases respectively, with 12 bases between them. The chain's CDR3 is CASSQGGGNEQFF. The CDR3 DNA sequence: TGTGCCAGCAGCCAGGGTGGGGGGAATGAGCAGTTCTTC.

This clonotype appeared many times. This sequence joins TRBV7-9 and TRBJ2-3; D perhaps matches TRBD1 (6 bases). With 5 bases removed from V and 6 bases from J, the gap between germline ends came to 18 bases. Per germline, CDR1 SEHNR and CDR2 FQNEAQ (reference sequence). The CDR3 is 15 residues long. In DNA, the CDR3 is TGTGCCAGCAGCGATACAGGGTCCCCCGGGGATACGCAGTATTTT. Translation gives CASSDTGSPGDTQYF. The whole variable domain, filled in from reference TRBV7-9 and TRBJ2-3, reads DTGVSQNPRHKITKRGQNVTFRCDPISEHNRLYWYRQTLGQGPEFLTYFQNEAQLEKSRLLSDRFSAERPKGSFSTLEIQRTEQGDSAMYLCASSDTGSPGDTQYFGPGTRLTVL.

The CDR3 protein is CASSYSRQGLLSGANVLTF. CDR3 sequence (DNA): TGTGCCAGCAGTTACTCCAGGCAGGGCCTTCTCTCTGGGGCCAACGTCCTGACTTTC. This chain links TRBV6-2 or TRBV6-3 with TRBJ2-6, with a weak D call TRBD1 (5 bases). Germline V gene data show CDR1 as MNHEY and CDR2 as SVGEGT. V shed 0 bases and J shed 0 bases, with 15 bases lying between them. This CDR3 has 19 amino acids.

This clonotype has at least ten counts. One end of the junction does not line up with germline, which may come from a read error. The V gene is TRBV10-3, the J gene TRBJ2-6; 7 bases align to TRBD1. CDR1 and CDR2 (germline): ENHRY, SYGVKD. The CDR3 contains 11 residues. CDR3 region: CATRDDREGFF. In DNA, the CDR3 is TGTGCCACCCGAGACGACAGGGAAGGGTTTTTC.

This clonotype has a single count. The chain carries TRBV6-2 or TRBV6-3 and TRBJ1-2; 9 bases line up with TRBD1. With 5 bases clipped from V and 7 bases from J, the junction kept 8 bases outside the gene matches. The CDR3 totals 14 residues. Germline CDR1 is MNHEY and CDR2 is SVGEGT. CDR3: CASSDSQGAGGYTF. DNA of the CDR3: TGTGCCAGCAGTGATTCACAGGGGGCGGGTGGCTACACCTTC.

The chain recombines TRBV6-2 or TRBV6-3 with TRBJ2-1; the match to TRBD2 covers 12 bases. This CDR3 has 15 residues. Per the germline V gene, CDR1 is MNHEY and CDR2 is SVGEGT. With 5 bases clipped from V and 6 bases from J, the junction kept 5 bases outside the gene matches. In DNA form, the CDR3 reads TGTGCCAGCAGTCGCCCTAGCGGGAGGGCCAATGAGCAGTTCTTC. This encodes CASSRPSGRANEQFF.

This clonotype was detected only a few times. J is TRBJ2-1 and V is TRBV6-2 or TRBV6-3; D ambiguous. The germline gives CDR1 MNHEY, CDR2 SVGEGT. CDR3 length: 14 residues. V lost 5 bases and J 8 bases, leaving 16 bases between the germline ends. In DNA form, the CDR3 reads TGTGCCAGCAGTGCGACCTACAGTAACCATGAGCAGTTCTTC. Translation: CASSATYSNHEQFF.

The chain has TRBV6-6 and TRBJ2-1, with 7 bases lining up with TRBD2. The J call may be in error: the DNA end matches TRBJ2-7 better. Germline V gives CDR1 MNHNY, CDR2 SVGAGI (reference sequence). The CDR3 extends over 14 amino acids. As DNA, the CDR3 is TGTGCCAGCGCGCCGGGCGGGAGCTCCTACGAGCAGTACTTC. Translating it yields CASAPGGSSYEQYF.

A few counts support this clonotype. The conserved phenylalanine or tryptophan is not found at the CDR3 terminus, so this likely reflects a read error. The limits of the CDR3 on the DNA are not certain, so only TCRdb's listed CDR3 is given. The chain is built from TRBV5-1 and TRBJ1-2. The germline CDR1 and CDR2 sequences are SGHRS and YFSETQ. The CDR3 has 12 amino acids, counting both end residues. Here the CDR3 reads CASSTRRVGTTY.

This clonotype was recorded many times. CDR3 DNA sequence: TGTGCCAGTAGTATGTCCCTCGGAATCAATGAGCAGTTCTTC. Translated: CASSMSLGINEQFF. This chain uses TRBV19 with TRBJ2-1; D gene unclear. CDR1 is LNHDA, CDR2 SQIVND, per germline (reference sequence). Trimming removed 3 bases at V and 6 bases at J, with 12 bases between. CDR3 length equals 14 residues.

This chain links TRBV28 with TRBJ1-1, with a tentative D call TRBD1 (6 bases). The CDR3 has 16 amino acids. Germline assignment: CDR1 MDHEN and CDR2 SYDVKM. Trimming removed 5 bases at V and 0 bases at J, with 16 bases between. As DNA, the CDR3 is TGTGCCAGCAGTCCGTATGCCGGGACAATGAACACTGAAGCTTTCTTT. Protein sequence: CASSPYAGTMNTEAFF.